A selection of T cell receptor beta chains follows, all from one sample in a study of blood T cells in healthy people across ages. TCRdb fed the 5' RACE reads into MiXCR, producing one record per CDR3 protein. Of 1,500,000 or so distinct CDR3 sequences in the sample, 59% are singletons; the top ten hold 6.5% to 8%. The sequenced sample was blood. The receptors come from a man between 18 and 29 years old in good health. The CDR3 runs from the conserved cysteine through the conserved F or W. Each record gives: D gene, V gene, J gene, clone size, CDR3 DNA, CDR3 protein. D genes are given only for firm matches. Only part of the rows carry a size: once, few, many, or a class if the clone is expanded.

d_call: -
v_call: TRBV7-9
j_call: TRBJ2-5
clone_size: -
cdr3_nt: TGTGCCAGCAGCTTATGGCTCAATGAGCAGTACTTC
cdr3_aa: CASSLWLNEQYF

d_call: -
v_call: TRBV2
j_call: TRBJ2-3
clone_size: -
cdr3_nt: TGTGCCAGCAGGGGACGTGTGGGGGTTGATACGCAGTATTTT
cdr3_aa: CASRGRVGVDTQYF

d_call: -
v_call: TRBV6-5
j_call: TRBJ2-7
clone_size: -
cdr3_nt: TGTGCCAGCAGTAGAGCCGGGACACACTACGAGCAGTACTTC
cdr3_aa: CASSRAGTHYEQYF

d_call: -
v_call: TRBV12-3/TRBV12-4
j_call: TRBJ1-5
clone_size: -
cdr3_nt: TGTGCCAGCAGTCAGTCGGGAGGAGCGGGGAGGCAGCCCCAGCATTTT
cdr3_aa: CASSQSGGAGRQPQHF

d_call: TRBD1
v_call: TRBV7-6
j_call: TRBJ2-1
clone_size: -
cdr3_nt: TGTGCCAGCAGCCTCAGGACAGGGGGGACGGGGGAGCAGTTCTTC
cdr3_aa: CASSLRTGGTGEQFF

d_call: TRBD2
v_call: TRBV10-2
j_call: TRBJ2-7
clone_size: -
cdr3_nt: TGCGCCAGCAGTGAGGTGGGAGGGCCCAACGAGCAGTACTTC
cdr3_aa: CASSEVGGPNEQYF

d_call: TRBD2
v_call: TRBV20-1
j_call: TRBJ2-2
clone_size: -
cdr3_nt: TGCAGTGCTAGTGAAACGGGAGGTATCGGGGAGCTGTTTTTT
cdr3_aa: CSASETGGIGELFF

d_call: -
v_call: TRBV7-6
j_call: TRBJ2-7
clone_size: -
cdr3_nt: TGTGCCAGCAGTCGCTACTCCCGGGACACCCGTAACGAGCAGTACTTC
cdr3_aa: CASSRYSRDTRNEQYF

d_call: TRBD1
v_call: TRBV7-2
j_call: TRBJ2-6
clone_size: -
cdr3_nt: TGTGCCAGCAGCTTACTAGACAGGGGCTCGCGGAGCGTCCTGACTTTC
cdr3_aa: CASSLLDRGSRSVLTF

d_call: -
v_call: TRBV7-9
j_call: TRBJ2-6
clone_size: few
cdr3_nt: TGTGCCAGCAGCTTACCTATCTTGGCCGGGGCCAACGTCCTGACTTTC
cdr3_aa: CASSLPILAGANVLTF

d_call: -
v_call: TRBV27
j_call: TRBJ2-7
clone_size: -
cdr3_nt: TGTGCCAGCAGCCGTCAGCAGGGTGTAGAGCAGTACTTC
cdr3_aa: CASSRQQGVEQYF

d_call: TRBD2
v_call: TRBV27
j_call: TRBJ2-1
clone_size: -
cdr3_nt: TGTGCCAGCAGTTTTCTAGCGGGGGGCGGATTCTCCTACAATGAGCAGTTCTTC
cdr3_aa: CASSFLAGGGFSYNEQFF

d_call: -
v_call: TRBV7-2
j_call: TRBJ2-3
clone_size: -
cdr3_nt: TGTGCCAGCAGCTTAGCGGCGGGAAGTTACACAGATACGCAGTATTTT
cdr3_aa: CASSLAAGSYTDTQYF